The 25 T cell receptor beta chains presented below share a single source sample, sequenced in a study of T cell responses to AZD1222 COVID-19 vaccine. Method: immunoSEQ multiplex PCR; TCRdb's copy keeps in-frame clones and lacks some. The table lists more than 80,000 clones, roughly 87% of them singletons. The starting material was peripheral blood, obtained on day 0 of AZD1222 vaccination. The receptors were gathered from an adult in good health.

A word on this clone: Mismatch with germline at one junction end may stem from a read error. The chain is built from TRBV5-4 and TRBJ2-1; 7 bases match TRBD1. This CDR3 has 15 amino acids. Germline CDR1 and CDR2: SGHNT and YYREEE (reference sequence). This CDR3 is CASSLGSGGYNEQFF. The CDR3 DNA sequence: TGTGCCAGCAGTTTGGGGTCAGGGGGATACAATGAGCAGTTCTTC.

CDR3 loop: CASSLMEWGGHVGLHNEQFF. CDR3 DNA: TGTGCCAGCAGCTTAATGGAATGGGGGGGCCACGTCGGTCTGCACAATGAGCAGTTCTTC. The J gene is TRBJ2-1, the V gene TRBV7-3; maybe TRBD2 (7 bases). Trimming left V 1 base short and J 5 bases short, with 27 bases between. Per the germline V gene, CDR1 is SGHTA and CDR2 is FQGTGA. This CDR3 region has 20 residues.

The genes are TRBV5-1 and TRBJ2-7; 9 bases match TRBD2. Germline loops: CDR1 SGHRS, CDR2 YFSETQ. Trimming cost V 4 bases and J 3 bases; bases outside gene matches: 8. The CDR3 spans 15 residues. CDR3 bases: TGCGCCAGCAGCCCCGGACTAGCGCCCCGCTACGAGCAGTACTTC. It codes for CASSPGLAPRYEQYF.

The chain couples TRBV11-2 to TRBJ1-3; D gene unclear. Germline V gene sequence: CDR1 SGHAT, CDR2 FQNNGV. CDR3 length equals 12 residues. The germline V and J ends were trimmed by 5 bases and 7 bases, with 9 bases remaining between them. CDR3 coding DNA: TGTGCCAGCAGCATCGGTGCTAACACCATATATTTT. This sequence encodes CASSIGANTIYF.

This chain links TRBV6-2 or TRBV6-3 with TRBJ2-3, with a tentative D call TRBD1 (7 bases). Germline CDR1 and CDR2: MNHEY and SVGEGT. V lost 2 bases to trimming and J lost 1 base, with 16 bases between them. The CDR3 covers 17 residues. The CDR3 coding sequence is TGTGCCAGCAGTTACCGCTTCCAGGGGGGTGGCACAGATACGCAGTATTTT. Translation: CASSYRFQGGGTDTQYF.

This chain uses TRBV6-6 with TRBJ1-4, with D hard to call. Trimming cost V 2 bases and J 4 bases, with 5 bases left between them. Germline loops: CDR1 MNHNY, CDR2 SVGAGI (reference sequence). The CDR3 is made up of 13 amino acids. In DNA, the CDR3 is TGTGCCAGCAGTTACGTACGTAATGAAAAACTGTTTTTT. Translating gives CASSYVRNEKLFF.

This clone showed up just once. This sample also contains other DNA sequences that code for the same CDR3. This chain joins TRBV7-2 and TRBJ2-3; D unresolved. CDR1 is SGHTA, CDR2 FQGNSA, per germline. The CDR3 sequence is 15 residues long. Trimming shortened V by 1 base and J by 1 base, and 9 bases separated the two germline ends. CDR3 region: CASSLGTPRTDTQYF. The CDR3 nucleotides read TGTGCCAGCAGCTTAGGAACGCCTCGCACAGATACGCAGTATTTT.

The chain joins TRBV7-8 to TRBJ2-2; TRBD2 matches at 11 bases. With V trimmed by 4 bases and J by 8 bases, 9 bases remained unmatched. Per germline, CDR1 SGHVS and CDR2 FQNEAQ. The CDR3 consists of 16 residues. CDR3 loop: CASSSLAGGPGGELFF. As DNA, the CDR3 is TGTGCCAGCAGCTCATTAGCGGGAGGGCCAGGTGGGGAGCTGTTTTTT.

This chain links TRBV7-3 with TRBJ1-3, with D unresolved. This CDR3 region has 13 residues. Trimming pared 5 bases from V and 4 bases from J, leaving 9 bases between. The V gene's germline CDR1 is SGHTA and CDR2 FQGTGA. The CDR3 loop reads CASSINRGNTIYF. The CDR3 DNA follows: TGTGCCAGCAGCATAAATAGGGGAAACACCATATATTTT. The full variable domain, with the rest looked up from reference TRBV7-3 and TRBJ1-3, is GAGVSQTPSNKVTEKGKYVELRCDPISGHTALYWYRQSLGQGPEFLIYFQGTGAADDSGLPNDRFFAVRPEGSVSTLKIQRTERGDSAVYLCASSINRGNTIYFGEGSWLTVV.

The chain's CDR3 is CASSQLDSTYNEQFF. The CDR3 DNA is TGTGCCAGCAGCCAATTGGACAGCACTTACAATGAGCAGTTCTTC. The chain recombines TRBV14 with TRBJ2-1; TRBD1 is a possible D gene (6 bases). Trimming took off 2 bases at V and 4 bases at J, with 12 bases between the two ends. The CDR3 length is 15 residues. Germline values: CDR1 SGHDN, CDR2 FVKESK.

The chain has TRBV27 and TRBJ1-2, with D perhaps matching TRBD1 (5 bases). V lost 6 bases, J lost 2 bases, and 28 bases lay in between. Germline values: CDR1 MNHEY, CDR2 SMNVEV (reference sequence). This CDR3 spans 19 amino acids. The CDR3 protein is CASSFGTPGLRHSNYGYTF. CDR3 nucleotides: TGTGCCAGCAGCTTCGGAACCCCGGGACTCAGACACTCAAACTATGGCTACACCTTC.

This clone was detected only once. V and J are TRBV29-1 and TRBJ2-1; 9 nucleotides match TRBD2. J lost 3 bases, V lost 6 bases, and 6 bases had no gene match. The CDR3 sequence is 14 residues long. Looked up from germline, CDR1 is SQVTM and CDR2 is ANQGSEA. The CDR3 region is CSVVGTSFYNEQFF. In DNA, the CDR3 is TGCAGCGTGGTGGGGACTAGCTTCTACAATGAGCAGTTCTTC.

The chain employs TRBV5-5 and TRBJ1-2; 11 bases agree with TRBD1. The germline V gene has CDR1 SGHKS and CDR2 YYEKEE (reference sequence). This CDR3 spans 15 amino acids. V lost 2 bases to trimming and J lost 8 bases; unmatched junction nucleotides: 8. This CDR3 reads CASSLRTGGLWGYTF. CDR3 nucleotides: TGTGCCAGCAGCTTACGGACAGGGGGCCTCTGGGGCTACACCTTC.

Here the CDR3 reads CARTGMREEHEQFF. CDR3 DNA: TGTGCCAGGACAGGGATGCGGGAGGAGCATGAGCAGTTCTTC. The rearrangement joins TRBV2 to TRBJ2-1; possible D gene TRBD2, 8 bases. Germline V gives CDR1 SNHLY, CDR2 FYNNEI. Trimming stripped 9 bases from V and 8 bases from J, with 20 bases between. The CDR3 spans 14 residues.

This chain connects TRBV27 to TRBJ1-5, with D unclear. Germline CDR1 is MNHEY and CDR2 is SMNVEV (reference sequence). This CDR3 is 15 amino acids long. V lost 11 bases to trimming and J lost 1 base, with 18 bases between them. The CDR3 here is CAYFFRAGSNQPQHF. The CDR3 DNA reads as TGTGCCTACTTTTTTCGGGCCGGAAGCAATCAGCCCCAGCATTTT.

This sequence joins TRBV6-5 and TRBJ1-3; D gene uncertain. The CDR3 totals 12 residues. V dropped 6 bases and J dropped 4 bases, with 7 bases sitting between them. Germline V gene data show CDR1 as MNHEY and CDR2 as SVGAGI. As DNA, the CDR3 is TGTGCCAGCAGGGCCGCAGGAAACACCATATATTTT. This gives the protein CASRAAGNTIYF.

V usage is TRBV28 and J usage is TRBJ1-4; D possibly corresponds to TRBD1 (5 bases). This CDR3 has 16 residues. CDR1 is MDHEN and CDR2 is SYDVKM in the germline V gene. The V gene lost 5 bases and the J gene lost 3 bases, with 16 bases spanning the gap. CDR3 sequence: CASSGGRPAANEKLFF. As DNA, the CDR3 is TGTGCCAGCAGTGGGGGACGTCCCGCGGCTAATGAAAAACTGTTTTTT.

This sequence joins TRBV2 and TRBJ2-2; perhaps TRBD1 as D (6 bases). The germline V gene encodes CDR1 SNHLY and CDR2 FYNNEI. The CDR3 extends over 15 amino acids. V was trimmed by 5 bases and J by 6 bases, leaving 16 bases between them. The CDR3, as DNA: TGTGCCAGCAGTTGGACAGTTCTACCCTCCGGGGAGCTGTTTTTT. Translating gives CASSWTVLPSGELFF.

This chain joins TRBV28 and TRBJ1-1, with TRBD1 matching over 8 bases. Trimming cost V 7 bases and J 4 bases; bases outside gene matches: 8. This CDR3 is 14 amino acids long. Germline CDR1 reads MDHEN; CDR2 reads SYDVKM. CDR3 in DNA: TGTGCCAGCACCCCAGGGGGCGTCTTCACTGAAGCTTTCTTT. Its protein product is CASTPGGVFTEAFF.

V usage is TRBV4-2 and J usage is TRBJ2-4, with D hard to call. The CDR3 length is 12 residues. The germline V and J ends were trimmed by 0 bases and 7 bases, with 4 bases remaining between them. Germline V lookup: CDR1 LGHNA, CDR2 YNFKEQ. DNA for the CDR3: TGTGCCAGCAGCCAAGATGATAACATTCAGTACTTC. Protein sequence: CASSQDDNIQYF.

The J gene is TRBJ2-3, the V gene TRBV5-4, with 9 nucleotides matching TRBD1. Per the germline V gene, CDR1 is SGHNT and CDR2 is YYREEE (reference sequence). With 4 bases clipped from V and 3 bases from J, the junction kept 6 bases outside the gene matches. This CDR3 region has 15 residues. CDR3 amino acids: CASSRGGTGTDTQYF. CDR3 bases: TGTGCCAGCAGCCGTGGCGGGACAGGGACAGATACGCAGTATTTT. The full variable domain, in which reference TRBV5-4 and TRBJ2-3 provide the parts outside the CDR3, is ETGVTQSPTHLIKTRGQQVTLRCSSQSGHNTVSWYQQALGQGPQFIFQYYREEENGRGNFPPRFSGLQFPNYSSELNVNALELDDSALYLCASSRGGTGTDTQYFGPGTRLTVL.

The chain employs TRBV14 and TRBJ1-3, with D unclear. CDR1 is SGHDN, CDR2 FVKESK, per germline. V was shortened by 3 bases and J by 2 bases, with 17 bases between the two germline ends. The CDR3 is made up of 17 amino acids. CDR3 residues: CASSQHGPSLTGNTIYF. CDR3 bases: TGTGCCAGCAGCCAGCACGGCCCGAGCCTCACTGGAAACACCATATATTTT. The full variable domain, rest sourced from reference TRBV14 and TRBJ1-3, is EAGVTQFPSHSVIEKGQTVTLRCDPISGHDNLYWYRRVMGKEIKFLLHFVKESKQDESGMPNNRFLAERTGGTYSTLKVQPAELEDSGVYFCASSQHGPSLTGNTIYFGEGSWLTVV.

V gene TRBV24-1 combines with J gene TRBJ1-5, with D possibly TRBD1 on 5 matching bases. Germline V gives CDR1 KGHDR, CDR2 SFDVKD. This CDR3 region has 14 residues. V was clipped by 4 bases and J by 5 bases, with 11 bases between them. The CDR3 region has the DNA TGTGCCACCAGTGACTCAGGGTTGGATCAGCCCCAGCATTTT. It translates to CATSDSGLDQPQHF.

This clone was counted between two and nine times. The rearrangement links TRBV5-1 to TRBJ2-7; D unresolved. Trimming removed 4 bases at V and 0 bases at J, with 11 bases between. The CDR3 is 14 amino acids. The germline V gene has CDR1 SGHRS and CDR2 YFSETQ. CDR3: CASSEWGSSYEQYF. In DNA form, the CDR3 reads TGCGCCAGCAGCGAGTGGGGTAGCTCCTACGAGCAGTACTTC.

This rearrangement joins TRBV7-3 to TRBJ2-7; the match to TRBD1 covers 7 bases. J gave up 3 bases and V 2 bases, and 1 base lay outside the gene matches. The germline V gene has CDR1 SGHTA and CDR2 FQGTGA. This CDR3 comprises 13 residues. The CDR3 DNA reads TGTGCCAGCAGCTTAGCAGGGGGCTACGAGCAGTACTTC. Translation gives CASSLAGGYEQYF.